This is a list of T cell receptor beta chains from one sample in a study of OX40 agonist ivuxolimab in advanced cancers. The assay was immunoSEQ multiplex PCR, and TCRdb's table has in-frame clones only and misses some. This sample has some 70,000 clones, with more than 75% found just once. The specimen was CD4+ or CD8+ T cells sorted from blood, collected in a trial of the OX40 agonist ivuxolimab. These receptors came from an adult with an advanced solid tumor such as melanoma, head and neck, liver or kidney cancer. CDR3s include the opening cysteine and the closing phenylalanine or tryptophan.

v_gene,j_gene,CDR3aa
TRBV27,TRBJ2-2,CASSLTGGAVVELFF
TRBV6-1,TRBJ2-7,CASRDTYEQYF
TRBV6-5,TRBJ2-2,CASSYPKAGGVGELFF
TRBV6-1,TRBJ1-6,CASSGPRRPLHF
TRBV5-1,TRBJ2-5,CASSPEGGRRQETQYF
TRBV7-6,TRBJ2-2,CASSFASGITGELFF
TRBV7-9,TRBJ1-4,CASSHTAATNEKLFF
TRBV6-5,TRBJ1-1,CASSYRGRNTEAFF
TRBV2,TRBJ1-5,CASSERGQAGAQHF
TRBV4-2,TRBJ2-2,CASSPHAGTNTGELFF
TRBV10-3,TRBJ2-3,CAISQTSGGSTDTQYF
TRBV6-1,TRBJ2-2,CASSAGTGITGELFF
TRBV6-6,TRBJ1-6,CASSYSRPINSPLHF
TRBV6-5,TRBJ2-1,CASSSRDSLYNEQFF
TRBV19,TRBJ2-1,CASSWDRADEQFF
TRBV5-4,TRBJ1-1,CASSLGQGYPEAFF
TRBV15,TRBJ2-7,CATSSRGIPGLADHEQYF
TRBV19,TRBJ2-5,CASSPTGERETQYF
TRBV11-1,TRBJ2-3,CASSPWTGIFTDTQYF
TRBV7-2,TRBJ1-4,CASSLRGRDRTSTNEKLFF
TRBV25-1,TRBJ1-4,CASSEYRGTGEVGEKLFF